What follows are 26 T cell receptor beta chains derived from one specimen sequenced in a study of blood T cells in healthy people across ages. Next came a second PCR, run for about 7 to 12 cycles, which used a sample-barcoded 5' primer along with a J-beta primer mix. TCRdb fed the 5' RACE reads into MiXCR, producing one record per CDR3 protein. Of about 1.8 million distinct CDR3 sequences listed, about 50% are singletons. The sequencing input was blood. These receptors all come from a middle-aged woman in good health.

CDR3 bases: TGTGCCAGCTCACTAAAACAGGGCTTTCAGTACTTC. As protein: CASSLKQGFQYF. The chain uses TRBV18 and TRBJ2-4; D is perhaps TRBD1 (6 bases). The V and J ends lost 4 bases and 11 bases respectively, with 12 bases between them. The CDR3 has 12 amino acids. CDR1 is KGHSH, CDR2 LQKENI, per germline.

This clonotype has at least ten counts. This rearrangement joins TRBV12-3 or TRBV12-4 to TRBJ2-3, with a possible D match to TRBD2 (6 bases). V was clipped by 4 bases and J by 4 bases, with 6 bases between them. There are 12 residues in the CDR3. The CDR3 protein is CASSWGADTQYF. The CDR3 DNA reads as TGTGCCAGCAGTTGGGGGGCAGATACGCAGTATTTT.

The chain links TRBV12-3 or TRBV12-4 to TRBJ2-7; TRBD1 matches at 9 bases. The V gene end was trimmed by 6 bases and the J gene end by 12 bases; junction bases not matched to a gene: 15. The CDR3 runs 14 residues. For the CDR3, the DNA is TGTGCCAGCAGCCCGGGACAGGGACCCTACGACCGGTACTTC. This codes for CASSPGQGPYDRYF.

V and J are TRBV20-1 and TRBJ2-3, with 9 bases fitting TRBD1. The CDR3 extends over 13 amino acids. With 5 bases clipped from V and 3 bases from J, the junction kept 3 bases outside the gene matches. CDR1 is DFQATT, CDR2 SNEGSKA, per germline (reference sequence). Written as DNA, the CDR3 is TGCAGTGCTCACGGGACAGGGACAGATACGCAGTATTTT. Its protein product is CSAHGTGTDTQYF.

V is TRBV5-1 and J is TRBJ2-7, with D perhaps being TRBD1 or TRBD2 (5 bases each). The V gene's germline CDR1 is SGHRS and CDR2 YFSETQ. V was cut by 1 base and J by 6 bases, with 17 bases left in between. This CDR3 has 15 residues. The CDR3: CASSLFSRGVSEQYF. CDR3 nucleotides: TGCGCCAGCAGCTTGTTTTCCCGAGGGGTGAGCGAGCAGTACTTC. Looking up the rest from reference TRBV5-1 and TRBJ2-7 gives the full variable domain: KAGVTQTPRYLIKTRGQQVTLSCSPISGHRSVSWYQQTPGQGLQFLFEYFSETQRNKGNFPGRFSGRQFSNSRSEMNVSTLELGDSALYLCASSLFSRGVSEQYFGPGTRLTVT.

This sequence joins TRBV7-9 and TRBJ2-5; tentatively, D is TRBD2 (7 bases). The J call is uncertain, as TRBJ2-7 better fits the DNA end. CDR3 size: 15 residues. Germline loops: CDR1 SEHNR, CDR2 FQNEAQ (reference sequence). CDR3 coding DNA: TGTGCCAGCAGCTCACCTTGGGGGGGCCCCTACGAGCAGTACTTC. Amino acids: CASSSPWGGPYEQYF.

The chain has TRBV25-1 and TRBJ1-2; 10 bases agree with TRBD1. J was trimmed by 8 bases and V by 3 bases; bases with no gene match: 9. The CDR3 covers 15 residues. From germline, CDR1 is MGHDK and CDR2 SYGVNS. The CDR3 bases are TGTGCCAGCAGTGAGGCCGGGACAGGGGCTCACGGCTACACCTTC. Translated, it gives CASSEAGTGAHGYTF.

The chain has TRBV27 and TRBJ1-2, with D perhaps matching TRBD1 (5 bases). The V gene lost 5 bases and the J gene lost 4 bases, with 11 bases spanning the gap. In germline, CDR1 is MNHEY, CDR2 SMNVEV (reference sequence). The CDR3 totals 13 residues. For the CDR3, the DNA is TGTGCCAGCAGTCCCTCTGACAGCTATGGCTACACCTTC. Its translation is CASSPSDSYGYTF.

The chain is built from TRBV9 and TRBJ1-5; no reliable D call. V was pared by 4 bases and J by 2 bases, with 16 bases between. The CDR3 spans 16 residues. The germline V gene encodes CDR1 SGDLS and CDR2 YYNGEE. The CDR3 sequence: CASSPEETFRNQPQHF. The CDR3 DNA is TGTGCCAGCAGCCCCGAGGAAACTTTTCGCAATCAGCCCCAGCATTTT. Full variable domain (outside the CDR3, taken from reference TRBV9 and TRBJ1-5): DSGVTQTPKHLITATGQRVTLRCSPRSGDLSVYWYQQSLDQGLQFLIQYYNGEERAKGNILERFSAQQFPDLHSELNLSSLELGDSALYFCASSPEETFRNQPQHFGDGTRLSIL.

This chain uses TRBV18 with TRBJ2-5; TRBD1 agrees at 7 bases. The CDR3 spans 15 residues. CDR1 is KGHSH, CDR2 LQKENI, per germline. The ends lost 4 bases at V and 1 base at J; junction bases unmatched: 6. CDR3 sequence (DNA): TGTGCCAGCTCACTATCGGGACAGCCCCAAGAGACCCAGTACTTC. It codes for CASSLSGQPQETQYF.

The gene calls are TRBV20-1 and TRBJ1-2, with 11 bases fitting TRBD1. CDR1 is DFQATT, CDR2 SNEGSKA, per germline (reference sequence). V trimming: 7 bases; J trimming: 6 bases; junction bases outside the gene matches: 7. The CDR3 totals 13 residues. The CDR3 loop reads CSVRTGGIDGYTF. In DNA form, the CDR3 reads TGCAGTGTGAGGACAGGGGGCATAGATGGCTACACCTTC.

This clonotype was counted only a few times. The V gene is TRBV4-2, the J gene TRBJ1-5; perhaps TRBD1 as D (5 bases). V was clipped by 0 bases and J by 0 bases, with 9 bases between them. Germline loops: CDR1 LGHNA, CDR2 YNFKEQ. The length of the CDR3 is 16 residues. CDR3 sequence reads: CASSQEGGISNQPQHF. As DNA, the CDR3 is TGTGCCAGCAGCCAAGAGGGGGGGATTAGCAATCAGCCCCAGCATTTT.

The chain joins TRBV4-1 to TRBJ1-6; D remains unclear. The CDR3 sequence is 14 residues long. V was cut by 0 bases and J by 8 bases, with 8 bases left in between. Per the germline V gene, CDR1 is MGHRA and CDR2 is YSYEKL. The CDR3 bases are TGCGCCAGCAGCCAAGAGGACGCAGATTCACCCCTCCACTTT. It codes for CASSQEDADSPLHF.

About this clonotype: A read error may produce the germline difference seen at one junction end. This chain joins TRBV20-1 and TRBJ2-7; 7 bases align to TRBD2. The J call is uncertain, as TRBJ2-5 better fits the DNA end. From germline, CDR1 is DFQATT and CDR2 SNEGSKA (reference sequence). CDR3 length: 12 amino acids. CDR3 in amino acids: CSSSGRQETQYF. The CDR3 region has the DNA TGCAGTTCTAGCGGTCGCCAAGAGACCCAGTACTTC.

This clonotype was recorded a few times. This sequence joins TRBV20-1 and TRBJ2-7; no definite D call. Germline CDR1 and CDR2: DFQATT and SNEGSKA (reference sequence). Trimming stripped 4 bases from V and 4 bases from J, with 11 bases between. The CDR3 has 12 amino acids. Written as DNA, the CDR3 is TGCAGTGCTACCCAATATGGATACGAGCAGTACTTC. Protein sequence: CSATQYGYEQYF.

This chain joins TRBV28 and TRBJ2-5; 7 nucleotides line up with TRBD1. The V segment lost 3 bases and the J segment 1 base; nucleotides outside the gene matches: 8. This CDR3 has 16 amino acids. Per the germline V gene, CDR1 is MDHEN and CDR2 is SYDVKM. CDR3 amino acids: CASSFSQAGGQETQYF. The CDR3 DNA is TGTGCCAGCAGTTTCTCCCAGGCAGGGGGCCAAGAGACCCAGTACTTC. Drawing the rest from reference TRBV28 and TRBJ2-5, the complete variable domain is DVKVTQSSRYLVKRTGEKVFLECVQDMDHENMFWYRQDPGLGLRLIYFSYDVKMKEKGDIPEGYSVSREKKERFSLILESASTNQTSMYLCASSFSQAGGQETQYFGPGTRLLVL.

V is TRBV6-2 or TRBV6-3 and J is TRBJ2-7; D possibly corresponds to TRBD1 (6 bases). V was pared by 5 bases and J by 2 bases, with 16 bases between. Germline V gene sequence: CDR1 MNHEY, CDR2 SVGEGT. The CDR3 has 15 amino acids. CDR3 sequence: CASSQAGTPTYEQYF. In DNA, the CDR3 is TGTGCCAGCAGTCAGGCCGGGACACCAACCTACGAGCAGTACTTC.

The V gene is TRBV13, the J gene TRBJ2-7, with D tentatively TRBD1 (6 bases). This CDR3 region has 13 residues. V was trimmed by 7 bases and J by 6 bases, leaving 16 bases between them. Looked up from germline, CDR1 is PRHDT and CDR2 is FYEKMQ (reference sequence). The CDR3 DNA reads TGTGCCAGCACCGGGACACCCTTACGCGAGCAGTACTTC. Translated: CASTGTPLREQYF.

The chain carries TRBV4-2 and TRBJ1-2, with unresolved D. V lost 5 bases and J 0 bases, leaving 13 bases between the germline ends. Germline assignment: CDR1 LGHNA and CDR2 YNFKEQ. CDR3 size: 15 residues. The CDR3 loop reads CASSFGRISNYGYTF. The CDR3 DNA sequence: TGTGCCAGCAGCTTCGGACGGATATCTAACTATGGCTACACCTTC.

The rearrangement joins TRBV2 to TRBJ2-1; a weak D match, TRBD2 (6 bases). The J call may be mistaken, given a closer DNA end match to TRBJ2-7. This CDR3 is 13 amino acids long. The germline gives CDR1 SNHLY, CDR2 FYNNEI. CDR3 residues: CAGRLVSYNEQYF. For the CDR3, the DNA is TGTGCCGGTAGACTAGTAAGCTACAATGAGCAGTACTTC.

The gene calls are TRBV3-1 and TRBJ2-5; 7 nucleotides match TRBD2. After removal of 3 bases from V and 4 bases from J, the junction contained 8 bases not matched to a gene. Germline values: CDR1 LGHDT, CDR2 YNNKEL (reference sequence). CDR3 length equals 15 residues. Written as DNA, the CDR3 is TGTGCCAGCAGCCAGGCCCGGGGGGTCACAGAGACCCAGTACTTC. Its translation is CASSQARGVTETQYF.

This clonotype has just a few counts. CDR3 bases: TGCAGTGCTGAAGAAGGAGGGACGTCTACCTACGAGCAGTACTTC. Residues: CSAEEGGTSTYEQYF. This rearrangement joins TRBV20-1 to TRBJ2-7; possible D gene TRBD2, 6 bases. With 5 bases removed from V and 2 bases from J, the gap between germline ends came to 19 bases. This CDR3 has 15 amino acids. Germline V gene data show CDR1 as DFQATT and CDR2 as SNEGSKA (reference sequence).

This clonotype was detected only a few times. The chain joins TRBV2 to TRBJ2-7, with D possibly called TRBD1 or TRBD2 (5 bases each). The CDR3 is 13 residues long. From germline, CDR1 is SNHLY and CDR2 FYNNEI. With 4 bases removed from V and 2 bases from J, the gap between germline ends came to 9 bases. The CDR3 nucleotides are TGTGCCAGCAGTGCGGGGCGGGCCTACGAGCAGTACTTC. The encoded protein is CASSAGRAYEQYF.

V is TRBV27 and J is TRBJ2-7, with D perhaps being TRBD1 or TRBD2 (6 bases each). Germline V gene lookup returns CDR1 MNHEY and CDR2 SMNVEV (reference sequence). Trimming stripped 3 bases from V and 4 bases from J, with 16 bases between. The CDR3 contains 15 residues. DNA for the CDR3: TGTGCCAGCAGTTTTAGGTACGGGGGCATTTACGAGCAGTACTTC. Its translation: CASSFRYGGIYEQYF.

The V gene is TRBV7-2, the J gene TRBJ2-2; either TRBD1 or TRBD2 may supply D (6 bases each). Germline lookup yields CDR1 SGHTA and CDR2 FQGNSA. The CDR3 runs to 15 residues. The V and J ends lost 11 bases and 5 bases respectively, with 21 bases between them. The CDR3 region is CAGRGLDRGTGELFF. In DNA form, the CDR3 reads TGTGCCGGCCGGGGGCTGGATAGAGGGACCGGGGAGCTGTTTTTT.

The V call is TRBV12-3 or TRBV12-4, the J call TRBJ2-1; 10 bases are shared with TRBD2. Unmatched junction bases numbered 8, after V lost 5 bases and J lost 7 bases. The CDR3 consists of 15 residues. The CDR3 coding sequence is TGTGCCAGCAGTGCCTCAGCGGGGGGGTTAAATGAGCAGTTCTTC. Its protein product is CASSASAGGLNEQFF.